This entry is about one T cell receptor (beta chain). Authors' analysis steps: Amplified reference gene primers provided the basis for estimating nucleated cell counts. Clones were sequenced by immunoSEQ multiplex PCR, and TCRdb holds only the in-frame ones, with some missing. That table furnishes V, J and clone size, whereas the DNA furnished D and trimming. This sample has 200,000 to 250,000 clones, with about 87% found just once. The data are from a study of blood T cell repertoires in COVID-19. Study overall: The United States, Italy and Spain supplied acute and convalescent COVID-19 samples.

Sequenced material: peripheral blood. The sequence was obtained from a man between 60 and 75 years old with acute or convalescent COVID-19.

The CDR3 nucleotides read TGTGCCAGCACCACAGGGGGCCTCGAAAAACTGTTTTTT. As protein: CASTTGGLEKLFF. The V and J genes are TRBV6-5 and TRBJ1-4, with 9 nucleotides matching TRBD1. The length of the CDR3 is 13 residues. Per the germline V gene, CDR1 is MNHEY and CDR2 is SVGAGI. V trimming: 7 bases; J trimming: 8 bases; junction bases outside the gene matches: 5.